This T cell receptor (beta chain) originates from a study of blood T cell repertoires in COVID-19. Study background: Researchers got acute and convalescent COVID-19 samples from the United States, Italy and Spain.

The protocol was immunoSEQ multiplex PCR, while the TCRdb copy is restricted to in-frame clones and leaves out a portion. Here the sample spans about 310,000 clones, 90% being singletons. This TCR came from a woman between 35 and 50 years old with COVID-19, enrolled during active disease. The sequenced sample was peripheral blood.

CDR3 DNA sequence: TGTGCCATCAGTGCAGGGCAGCCTAATCAGCCCCAGCATTTT. Encoded protein: CAISAGQPNQPQHF. The chain employs TRBV10-3 and TRBJ1-5; D may be TRBD1 (5 bases). V was clipped by 4 bases and J by 4 bases, with 11 bases between them. The CDR3 has 14 residues. CDR1 ENHRY and CDR2 SYGVKD come from the germline V gene.